This T cell receptor (beta chain) was captured in a study of blood T cell repertoires in COVID-19 (dated by TCRdb to about 2020). With respect to the entire study: Samples from collaborators originated in the United States, Italy and Spain and spanned both the acute and convalescent phases of COVID-19. The prospective study material was composed of cDNA or gDNA derived from T cells, B-cell-depleted T cells, or PBMCs. Deeply sampled blood TCRbeta repertoires from subjects exposed to, actively infected with, or recovered from COVID-19 were included in the dataset. The repertoires were made available in a free public database intended to serve as a resource for research on the immune response to SARS-CoV-2. Samples came from the ongoing ImmuneRACE study (first 160 participants) plus 1,254 subjects from 6 global collaborators. The sample metadata nearly always contained a de-identified subject ID, COVID-19 status, age in years and sex. Where HLA class I and class II types were available, the types were taken from metadata supplied by the sample provider, not from assay-based typing.

The collaborating institutions used their own protocols to collect whole blood in K2EDTA tubes. For TCRbeta analysis, collaborators shipped samples in one of three forms: frozen whole blood, isolated PBMCs, or DNA extracted from either of those sample types. Remarks on this clone: Its antigen is unknown. No base quality information exists; no much larger clone differs at one position.

The trim is 5 bases for V and 7 bases for J, with a gap of 11 bases between the germline ends. The CDR3 goes from the cysteine to the phenylalanine over 12 residues. Only the CDR3 region is kept as DNA, spanning 36 bases read in frame from base 1. The germline V gene provides CDR1 MNHEY and CDR2 SVGAGI. TCRbeta CDR3 regions were amplified from genomic DNA using the immunoSEQ Assay, a bias-controlled multiplex PCR. As for how the authors treated the data: Nucleated cell counts per sample were estimated from amplification of reference gene primers within the assay. Sequence reads were collapsed and filtered to measure the absolute abundance of every unique TCRbeta CDR3 rearrangement. Productive Simpson clonality was computed per sample as the square root of Simpson's diversity index over productive rearrangements. This immuneACCESS table, as held by TCRdb, lists in-frame sequences with V and J called but not all clones. Of the missing ones, under half trace to an unresolved V gene in checked studies; the others have no known cause. The DNA was the basis for D and trimming; V, J and clone size are from that table. Here the sample has some 670,000 clones; 90% occur a single time. Of the sample, roughly 0.25% falls within the top ten clones.

Summary of the overall study and its limitations: Clinical and demographic metadata were provided uncurated, with the amount varying by source and participant.

The chain links TRBV6-5 with TRBJ1-2, with no D gene named confidently. This receptor was identified in a woman aged 18-29 years with acute or convalescent COVID-19. The specimen was peripheral blood. In nucleotide form, the sequence is TGTGCCAGCAGTACCGACATGTCTGGCTACACCTTC. This translates into CASSTDMSGYTF.